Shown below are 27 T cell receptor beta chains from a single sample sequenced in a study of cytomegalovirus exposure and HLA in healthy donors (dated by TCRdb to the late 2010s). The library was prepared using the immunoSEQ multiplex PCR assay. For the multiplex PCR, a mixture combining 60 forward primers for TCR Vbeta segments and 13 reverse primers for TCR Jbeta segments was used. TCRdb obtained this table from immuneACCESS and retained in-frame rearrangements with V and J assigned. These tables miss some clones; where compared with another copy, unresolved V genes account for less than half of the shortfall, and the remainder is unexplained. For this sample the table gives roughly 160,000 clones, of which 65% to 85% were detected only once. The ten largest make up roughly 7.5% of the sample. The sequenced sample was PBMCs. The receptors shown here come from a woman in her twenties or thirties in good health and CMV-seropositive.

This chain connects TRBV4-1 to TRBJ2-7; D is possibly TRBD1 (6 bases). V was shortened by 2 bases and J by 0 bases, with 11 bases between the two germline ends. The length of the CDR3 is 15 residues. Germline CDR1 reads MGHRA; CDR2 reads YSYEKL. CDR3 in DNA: TGCGCCAGCAGCCAACTTCAGGGGAACTCCTACGAGCAGTACTTC. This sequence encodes CASSQLQGNSYEQYF.

The DNA for the CDR3 is TGTGCCAGCGCCGGGTCGGGGTCCTACGAGCAGTACTTC. Its protein product is CASAGSGSYEQYF. This chain connects TRBV9 to TRBJ2-7; a possible D gene is TRBD2 (5 bases). This CDR3 region has 13 residues. V lost 7 bases and J 1 base, leaving 12 bases between the germline ends. The germline CDR1 and CDR2 sequences are SGDLS and YYNGEE.

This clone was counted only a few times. This CDR3 is CATSRDPGSYEQYF. The CDR3 region has the DNA TGTGCCACCAGCAGAGATCCAGGGTCCTACGAGCAGTACTTC. This chain connects TRBV15 to TRBJ2-7, with D maybe TRBD1 (5 bases). The germline V gene has CDR1 LNHNV and CDR2 YYDKDF (reference sequence). With 0 bases removed from V and 1 base from J, the gap between germline ends came to 7 bases. The CDR3 length is 14 residues.

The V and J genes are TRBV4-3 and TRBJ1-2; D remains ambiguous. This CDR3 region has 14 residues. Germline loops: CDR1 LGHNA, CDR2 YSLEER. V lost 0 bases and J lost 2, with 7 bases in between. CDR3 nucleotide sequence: TGCGCCAGCAGCCAAGAGGGCACCAACTATGGCTACACCTTC. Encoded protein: CASSQEGTNYGYTF.

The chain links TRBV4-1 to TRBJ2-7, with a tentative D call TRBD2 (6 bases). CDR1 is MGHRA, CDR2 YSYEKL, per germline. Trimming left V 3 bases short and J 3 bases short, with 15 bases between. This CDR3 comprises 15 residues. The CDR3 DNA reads TGCGCCAGCAGCCATCCGAGGGAGGTCCTCTACGAGCAGTACTTC. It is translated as CASSHPREVLYEQYF.

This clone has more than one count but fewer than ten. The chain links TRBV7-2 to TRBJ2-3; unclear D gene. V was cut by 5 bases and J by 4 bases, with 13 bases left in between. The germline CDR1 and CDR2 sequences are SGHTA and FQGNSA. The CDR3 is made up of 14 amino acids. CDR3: CASSESYSSDTQYF. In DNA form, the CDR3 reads TGTGCCAGCAGCGAATCGTATAGCTCAGATACGCAGTATTTT.

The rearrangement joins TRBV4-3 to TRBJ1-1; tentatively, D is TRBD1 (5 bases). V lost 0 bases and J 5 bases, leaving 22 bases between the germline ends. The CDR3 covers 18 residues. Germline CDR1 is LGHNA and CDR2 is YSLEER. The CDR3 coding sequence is TGCGCCAGCAGCCAAGATTTTGGGCAGGGAGTTGGGGGGACTGAAGCTTTCTTT. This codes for CASSQDFGQGVGGTEAFF.

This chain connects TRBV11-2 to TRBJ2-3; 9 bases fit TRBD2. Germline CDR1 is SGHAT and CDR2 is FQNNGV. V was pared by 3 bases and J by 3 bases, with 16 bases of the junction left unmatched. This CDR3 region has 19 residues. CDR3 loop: CASSLVAPRAGGETDTQYF. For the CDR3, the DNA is TGTGCCAGCAGCTTGGTCGCTCCGAGGGCGGGGGGGGAGACAGATACGCAGTATTTT. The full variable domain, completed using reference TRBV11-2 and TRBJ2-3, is EAGVAQSPRYKIIEKRQSVAFWCNPISGHATLYWYQQILGQGPKLLIQFQNNGVVDDSQLPKDRFSAERLKGVDSTLKIQPAKLEDSAVYLCASSLVAPRAGGETDTQYFGPGTRLTVL.

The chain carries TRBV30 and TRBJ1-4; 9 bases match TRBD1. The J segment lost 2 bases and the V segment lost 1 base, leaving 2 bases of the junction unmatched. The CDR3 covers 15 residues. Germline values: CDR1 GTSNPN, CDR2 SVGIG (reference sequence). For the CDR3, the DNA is TGTGCCTGGAGTGAAACAGGGGGCACTAATGAAAAACTGTTTTTT. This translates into CAWSETGGTNEKLFF.

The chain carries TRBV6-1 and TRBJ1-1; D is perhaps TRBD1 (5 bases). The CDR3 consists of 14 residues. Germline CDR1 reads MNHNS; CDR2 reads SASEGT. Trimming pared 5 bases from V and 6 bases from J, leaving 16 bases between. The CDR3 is CASSRTPWGAEAFF. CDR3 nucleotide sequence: TGTGCCAGCAGTCGGACTCCTTGGGGGGCTGAAGCTTTCTTT.

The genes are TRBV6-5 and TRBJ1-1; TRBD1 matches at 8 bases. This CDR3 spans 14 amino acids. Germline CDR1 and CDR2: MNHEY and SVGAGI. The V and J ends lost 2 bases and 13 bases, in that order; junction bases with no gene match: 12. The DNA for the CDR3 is TGTGCCAGCAGTTACGGCCCCGGGACAGGAGAGATTTTCTTT. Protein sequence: CASSYGPGTGEIFF.

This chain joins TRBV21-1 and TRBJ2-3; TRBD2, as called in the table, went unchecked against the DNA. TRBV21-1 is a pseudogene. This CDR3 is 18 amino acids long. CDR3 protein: CASSKAASKEVHTDTQYF. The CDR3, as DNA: TGTGCCAGCAGCAAAGCGGCTTCAAAGGAGGTCCACACAGATACGCAGTATTTT.

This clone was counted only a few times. This chain's CDR3 is CASSIDLSGAGQPQHF. CDR3 DNA: TGTGCCAGTAGTATAGATTTGTCAGGGGCAGGCCAGCCCCAGCATTTT. This chain links TRBV19 with TRBJ1-5; D possibly corresponds to TRBD1 (6 bases). The CDR3 extends over 16 amino acids. CDR1 is LNHDA and CDR2 is SQIVND in the germline V gene (reference sequence). Trimming shortened V by 0 bases and J by 7 bases, and 16 bases separated the two germline ends.

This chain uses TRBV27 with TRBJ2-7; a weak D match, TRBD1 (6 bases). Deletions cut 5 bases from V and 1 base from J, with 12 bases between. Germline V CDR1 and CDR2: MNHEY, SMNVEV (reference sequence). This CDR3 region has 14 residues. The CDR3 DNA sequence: TGTGCCAGCAGTGCCGGGACATCATCCTACGAGCAGTACTTC. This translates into CASSAGTSSYEQYF.

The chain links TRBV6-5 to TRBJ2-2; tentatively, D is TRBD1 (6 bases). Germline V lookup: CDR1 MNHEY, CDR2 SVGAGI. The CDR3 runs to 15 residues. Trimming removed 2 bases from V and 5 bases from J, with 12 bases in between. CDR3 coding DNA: TGTGCCAGCAGTTACAGGCAGGGGATAACCGGGGAGCTGTTTTTT. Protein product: CASSYRQGITGELFF.

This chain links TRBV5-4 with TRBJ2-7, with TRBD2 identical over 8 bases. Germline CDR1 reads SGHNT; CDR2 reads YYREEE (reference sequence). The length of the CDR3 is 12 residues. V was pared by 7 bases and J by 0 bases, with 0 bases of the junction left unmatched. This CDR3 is CASGTSSYEQYF. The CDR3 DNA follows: TGTGCCAGCGGGACTAGCTCCTACGAGCAGTACTTC.

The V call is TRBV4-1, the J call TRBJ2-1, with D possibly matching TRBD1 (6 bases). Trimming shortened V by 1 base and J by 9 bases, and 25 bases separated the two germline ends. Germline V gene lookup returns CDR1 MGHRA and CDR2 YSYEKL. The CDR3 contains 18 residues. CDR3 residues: CASSQVSSRAGAASEQFF. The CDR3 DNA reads TGCGCCAGCAGCCAAGTCAGTTCCAGGGCAGGGGCAGCGAGTGAGCAGTTCTTC.

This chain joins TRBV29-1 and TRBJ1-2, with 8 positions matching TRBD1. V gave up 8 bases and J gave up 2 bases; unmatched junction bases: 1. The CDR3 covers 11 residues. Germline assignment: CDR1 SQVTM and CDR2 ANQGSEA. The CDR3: CSTGGNYGYTF. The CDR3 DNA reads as TGCAGCACAGGGGGGAACTATGGCTACACCTTC.

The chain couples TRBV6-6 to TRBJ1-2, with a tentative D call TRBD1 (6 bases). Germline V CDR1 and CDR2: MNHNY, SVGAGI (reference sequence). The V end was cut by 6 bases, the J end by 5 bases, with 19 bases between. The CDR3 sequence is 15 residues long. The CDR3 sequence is CASRQSRGNPYGYTF. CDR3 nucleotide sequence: TGTGCCAGCAGACAATCGAGGGGGAACCCTTATGGCTACACCTTC.

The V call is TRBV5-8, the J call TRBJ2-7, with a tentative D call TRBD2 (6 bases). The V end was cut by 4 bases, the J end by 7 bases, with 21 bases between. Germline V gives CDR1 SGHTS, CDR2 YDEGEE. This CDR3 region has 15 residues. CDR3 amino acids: CASSPGAGLLSEQYF. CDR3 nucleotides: TGTGCCAGCAGCCCTGGGGCGGGGCTTTTATCGGAGCAGTACTTC. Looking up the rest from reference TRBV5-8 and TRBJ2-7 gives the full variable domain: EAGVTQSPTHLIKTRGQQATLRCSPISGHTSVYWYQQALGLGLQFLLWYDEGEERNRGNFPPRFSGRQFPNYSSELNVNALELEDSALYLCASSPGAGLLSEQYFGPGTRLTVT.

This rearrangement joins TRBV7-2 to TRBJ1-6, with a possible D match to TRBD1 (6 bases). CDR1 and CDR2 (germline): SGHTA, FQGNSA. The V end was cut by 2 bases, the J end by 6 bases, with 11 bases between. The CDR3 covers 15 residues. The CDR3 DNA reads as TGTGCCAGCAGCTTACTGGGGGCGGGTAATTCACCCCTCCACTTT. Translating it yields CASSLLGAGNSPLHF.

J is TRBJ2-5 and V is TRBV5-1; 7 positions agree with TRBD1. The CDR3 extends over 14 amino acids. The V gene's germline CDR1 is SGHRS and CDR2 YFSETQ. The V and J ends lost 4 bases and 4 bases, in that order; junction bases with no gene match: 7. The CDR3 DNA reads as TGCGCCAGCAGCATACAGGGGTTATCAGAGACCCAGTACTTC. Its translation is CASSIQGLSETQYF.

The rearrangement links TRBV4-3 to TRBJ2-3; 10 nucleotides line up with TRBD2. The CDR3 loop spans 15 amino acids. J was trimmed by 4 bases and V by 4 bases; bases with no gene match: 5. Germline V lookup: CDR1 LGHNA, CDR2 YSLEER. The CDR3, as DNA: TGCGCCAGCAGCCTAAGCGGGGGGGTGGCAGATACGCAGTATTTT. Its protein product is CASSLSGGVADTQYF.

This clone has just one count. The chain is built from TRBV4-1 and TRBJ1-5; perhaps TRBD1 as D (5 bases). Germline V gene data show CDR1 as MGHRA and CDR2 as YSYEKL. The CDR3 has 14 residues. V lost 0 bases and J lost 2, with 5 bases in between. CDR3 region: CASSQDRGNQPQHF. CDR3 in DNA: TGCGCCAGCAGCCAAGACAGGGGCAATCAGCCCCAGCATTTT.

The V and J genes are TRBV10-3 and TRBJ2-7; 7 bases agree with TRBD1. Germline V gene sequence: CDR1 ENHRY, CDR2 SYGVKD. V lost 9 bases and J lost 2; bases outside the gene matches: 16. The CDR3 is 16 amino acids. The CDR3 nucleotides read TGTGCCATTTCACCGGACAGGCAAACAATAACCTACGAGCAGTACTTC. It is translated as CAISPDRQTITYEQYF.

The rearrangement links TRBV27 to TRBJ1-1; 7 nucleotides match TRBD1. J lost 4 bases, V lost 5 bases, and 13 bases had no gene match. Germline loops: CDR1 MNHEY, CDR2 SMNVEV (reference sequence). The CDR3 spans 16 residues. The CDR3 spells CASSQRQGGGSTEAFF. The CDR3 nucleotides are TGTGCCAGCAGTCAACGACAGGGTGGGGGTAGCACTGAAGCTTTCTTT.

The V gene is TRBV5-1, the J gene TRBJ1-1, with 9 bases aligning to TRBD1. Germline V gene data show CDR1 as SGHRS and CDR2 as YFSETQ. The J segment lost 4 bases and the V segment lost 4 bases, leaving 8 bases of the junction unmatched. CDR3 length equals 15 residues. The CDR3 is CASSHTGGAATEAFF. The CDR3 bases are TGCGCCAGCAGCCATACAGGGGGCGCAGCCACTGAAGCTTTCTTT.